This passage covers 31 T cell receptor beta chains from one sample sequenced in a study of cytomegalovirus exposure and HLA in healthy donors. The PCR was carried out with 60 Vbeta primers and 13 Jbeta primers. Sequencing used immunoSEQ multiplex PCR; TCRdb keeps in-frame clones, though not all of them. This table holds some 120,000 clones, roughly 78% found once. The sequenced sample consisted of PBMCs. These receptors all come from a young man in good health and CMV-seronegative.

V is TRBV6-1 and J is TRBJ2-3; TRBD2 might be the D (6 bases). The CDR3 is 17 residues long. Trimming pared 5 bases from V and 4 bases from J, leaving 22 bases between. Germline V gene sequence: CDR1 MNHNS, CDR2 SASEGT. In DNA, the CDR3 is TGTGCCAGCAGTCAAGGCACTAGGGACTTGCCCGCAGATACGCAGTATTTT. Its translation: CASSQGTRDLPADTQYF.

The sample holds a few counts of this clone. The rearrangement uses TRBV5-6 and TRBJ2-1, with 8 bases matching TRBD1. The CDR3 is 16 residues long. V dropped 4 bases and J dropped 1; count of bases not matched to a gene: 7. Germline V gives CDR1 SGHDT, CDR2 YYEEEE. CDR3 residues: CASSGQGHPSYNEQFF. The CDR3 DNA is TGTGCCAGCAGCGGACAGGGCCACCCGTCCTACAATGAGCAGTTCTTC. The entire variable domain, with the rest obtained from reference TRBV5-6 and TRBJ2-1, is as follows: DAGVTQSPTHLIKTRGQQVTLRCSPKSGHDTVSWYQQALGQGPQFIFQYYEEEERQRGNFPDRFSGHQFPNYSSELNVNALLLGDSALYLCASSGQGHPSYNEQFFGPGTRLTVL.

The V call is TRBV7-3, the J call TRBJ2-3; the D is unclear. The CDR3 has 14 residues. The germline V and J ends were trimmed by 3 bases and 2 bases, with 9 bases remaining between them. Germline V gene sequence: CDR1 SGHTA, CDR2 FQGTGA. In nucleotides, the CDR3 is TGTGCCAGCAGCTTTACGACTGACACAGATACGCAGTATTTT. It specifies CASSFTTDTDTQYF.

Note on this clone: Mismatch with germline at one junction end may stem from a read error. This chain joins TRBV7-2 and TRBJ1-2; 7 nucleotides match TRBD1. The CDR3 consists of 14 residues. CDR1 is SGHTA and CDR2 is FQGNSA in the germline V gene. CDR3 in amino acids: CASSLGDRYYGYPF. As DNA, the CDR3 is TGTGCCAGCAGCTTAGGGGACAGATACTATGGCTACCCCTTC.

This chain uses TRBV12-5 with TRBJ2-5, with D possibly being TRBD1 (6 bases). CDR3 length: 13 amino acids. V lost 5 bases and J lost 1, with 8 bases in between. The germline V gene encodes CDR1 LGHNT and CDR2 FRNRAP. The CDR3 loop is CASGRTVQETQYF. The CDR3 DNA is TGTGCTAGTGGTCGGACAGTCCAAGAGACCCAGTACTTC.

This chain links TRBV27 with TRBJ2-7; 8 bases fit TRBD2. The CDR3 is made up of 17 amino acids. V lost 0 bases to trimming and J lost 1 base; unmatched junction nucleotides: 8. The germline gives CDR1 MNHEY, CDR2 SMNVEV (reference sequence). DNA for the CDR3: TGTGCCAGCAGTTTATCGGCGGGGGGACTAATATCCTACGAGCAGTACTTC. Translation: CASSLSAGGLISYEQYF.

The gene calls are TRBV25-1 and TRBJ2-3, with 11 bases fitting TRBD2. V lost 4 bases and J lost 3; bases outside the gene matches: 9. CDR3 length equals 17 residues. Per germline, CDR1 MGHDK and CDR2 SYGVNS. CDR3 amino acids: CASSALSGLAETDTQYF. CDR3 sequence (DNA): TGTGCCAGCAGTGCCTTATCGGGACTAGCGGAAACAGATACGCAGTATTTT.

The rearrangement joins TRBV25-1 to TRBJ1-2; 9 positions agree with TRBD1. This CDR3 spans 14 amino acids. Germline V gene lookup returns CDR1 MGHDK and CDR2 SYGVNS. V was clipped by 4 bases and J by 4 bases; unmatched bases: 4. The CDR3 nucleotides are TGTGCCAGCAGTGGGGACAGGGACGCCTATGGCTACACCTTC. Protein: CASSGDRDAYGYTF.

The chain employs TRBV27 and TRBJ2-7, with a possible D match to TRBD1 (6 bases). Germline CDR1 reads MNHEY; CDR2 reads SMNVEV (reference sequence). The V and J ends lost 10 bases and 4 bases respectively, with 20 bases between them. This CDR3 has 14 amino acids. The CDR3 DNA reads as TGTGCCACCCGATTTGCACAGGGACCGTACGAGCAGTACTTC. It is translated as CATRFAQGPYEQYF.

This chain joins TRBV27 and TRBJ2-7; 7 bases are a match to TRBD2. The CDR3 contains 15 residues. The germline CDR1 and CDR2 sequences are MNHEY and SMNVEV (reference sequence). V lost 0 bases, J lost 4 bases, and 6 bases stayed unmatched. CDR3 region: CASSLSLQRGYEQYF. In DNA, the CDR3 is TGTGCCAGCAGTTTATCTCTTCAGCGGGGATACGAGCAGTACTTC.

The chain employs TRBV18 and TRBJ1-1; 7 positions agree with TRBD1. The V and J ends lost 3 bases and 0 bases, in that order; junction bases with no gene match: 13. The germline V gene has CDR1 KGHSH and CDR2 LQKENI. This CDR3 is 18 amino acids long. CDR3 protein: CASSPLGIMQGVNTEAFF. The CDR3, as DNA: TGTGCCAGCTCACCCCTAGGGATTATGCAGGGGGTGAACACTGAAGCTTTCTTT.

The chain is built from TRBV19 and TRBJ2-7; D not certain. Germline CDR1 reads LNHDA; CDR2 reads SQIVND (reference sequence). The CDR3 runs 14 residues. Trimming left V 3 bases short and J 1 base short, with 10 bases between. The DNA of the CDR3 is TGTGCCAGTAGTATGGTCGGAGCATCCTACGAGCAGTACTTC. Residues: CASSMVGASYEQYF.

The chain has TRBV4-3 and TRBJ2-7, with TRBD1 matching over 7 bases. V was clipped by 4 bases and J by 1 base; unmatched bases: 4. This CDR3 spans 14 amino acids. Germline V lookup: CDR1 LGHNA, CDR2 YSLEER. The CDR3 region is CASSPGQRSYEQYF. CDR3 DNA: TGCGCCAGCAGCCCGGGACAGCGGTCCTACGAGCAGTACTTC.

This clone was seen only a few times. The chain carries TRBV19 and TRBJ1-1; TRBD1 matches at 10 bases. With 6 bases clipped from V and 5 bases from J, the junction kept 6 bases outside the gene matches. There are 14 residues in the CDR3. Germline values: CDR1 LNHDA, CDR2 SQIVND (reference sequence). CDR3 nucleotide sequence: TGTGCCAGTAGCGGGACAGGGGTATGGACTGAAGCTTTCTTT. Encoded protein: CASSGTGVWTEAFF.

The chain employs TRBV4-3 and TRBJ2-7, with TRBD2 matching over 11 bases. The junction had 5 bases not matched to a gene; V was cut back by 1 base and J by 3 bases. CDR1 is LGHNA and CDR2 is YSLEER in the germline V gene. This CDR3 contains 16 residues. CDR3 in DNA: TGCGCCAGCAGCCAAGGTAGCGGGAGGGCCCTCTACGAGCAGTACTTC. Protein: CASSQGSGRALYEQYF.

Concerning this clone itself: Relative to the germline gene, one junction end is altered; a read error may explain this. The chain combines TRBV6-5 with TRBJ1-5; D uncertain. The CDR3 has 15 residues. From germline, CDR1 is MNHEY and CDR2 SVGAGI. The DNA for the CDR3 is TGTGCCAGCAGTTACTCGCACAGATCCAATCAGCCCCAGAATTTT. Encoded protein: CASSYSHRSNQPQNF.

The chain couples TRBV6-5 to TRBJ2-3, with D tentatively TRBD2 (6 bases). The CDR3 runs to 15 residues. V was trimmed by 2 bases and J by 3 bases, leaving 12 bases between them. In germline, CDR1 is MNHEY, CDR2 SVGAGI. The CDR3 sequence: CASSYDGSWTDTQYF. The DNA of the CDR3 is TGTGCCAGCAGTTACGACGGGAGTTGGACAGATACGCAGTATTTT.

V and J are TRBV7-9 and TRBJ2-1; D is unclear. This CDR3 is 13 amino acids long. Trimming took 1 base from V and 4 from J, leaving 5 bases between them. Germline-derived CDR1 and CDR2 are SEHNR and FQNEAQ (reference sequence). CDR3 DNA sequence: TGTGCCAGCAGCTTAGACTTGTACAATGAGCAGTTCTTC. Protein: CASSLDLYNEQFF.

The V call is TRBV19, the J call TRBJ1-1, with D perhaps TRBD1 (5 bases). The V end was cut by 7 bases, the J end by 6 bases, with 18 bases between. CDR1 LNHDA and CDR2 SQIVND come from the germline V gene (reference sequence). The CDR3 length is 14 residues. The CDR3: CASTPLGGGPEAFF. Here the CDR3 DNA reads TGTGCCAGTACCCCCCTGGGGGGTGGCCCTGAAGCTTTCTTT. The whole variable domain, filled in from reference TRBV19 and TRBJ1-1, reads DGGITQSPKYLFRKEGQNVTLSCEQNLNHDAMYWYRQDPGQGLRLIYYSQIVNDFQKGDIAEGYSVSREKKESFPLTVTSAQKNPTAFYLCASTPLGGGPEAFFGQGTRLTVV.

Comment on this clone: A junction end diverges from the germline sequence, so it may reflect a read error. Here the CDR3 reads CATGLSLDKSNQPQNF. CDR3 in DNA: TGCGCCACCGGATTAAGCTTGGACAAGAGCAATCAGCCCCAGAATTTT. This chain connects TRBV5-1 to TRBJ1-5; possibly TRBD1 for D (5 bases). The CDR3 spans 16 residues. The germline gives CDR1 SGHRS, CDR2 YFSETQ. Looking up the rest from reference TRBV5-1 and TRBJ1-5 gives the full variable domain: KAGVTQTPRYLIKTRGQQVTLSCSPISGHRSVSWYQQTPGQGLQFLFEYFSETQRNKGNFPGRFSGRQFSNSRSEMNVSTLELGDSALYLCATGLSLDKSNQPQNFGDGTRLSIL.

The chain has TRBV7-2 and TRBJ2-3, with D perhaps TRBD2 (6 bases). The CDR3 has 13 residues. V was shortened by 5 bases and J by 3 bases, with 9 bases between the two germline ends. Germline CDR1 SGHTA, CDR2 FQGNSA. This CDR3 is CASSHGGTDTQYF. CDR3 in DNA: TGTGCCAGCAGCCACGGGGGAACAGATACGCAGTATTTT.

The rearrangement joins TRBV28 to TRBJ2-7; 10 bases match TRBD1. The CDR3 sequence is 18 residues long. Per the germline V gene, CDR1 is MDHEN and CDR2 is SYDVKM. V was pared by 3 bases and J by 0 bases, with 11 bases of the junction left unmatched. CDR3 DNA sequence: TGTGCCAGCAGTTTCCCATCCCCGGGACAGGGGATCTCCTACGAGCAGTACTTC. This encodes CASSFPSPGQGISYEQYF.

Written as DNA, the CDR3 is TGCAGCGTTGTCTCTGCGGCGGACTCCTACGAGCAGTACTTC. Translating gives CSVVSAADSYEQYF. The chain links TRBV29-1 to TRBJ2-7, with unresolved D. Trimming shortened V by 4 bases and J by 0 bases, and 13 bases separated the two germline ends. In germline, CDR1 is SQVTM, CDR2 ANQGSEA. CDR3 size: 14 residues.

On this clone: Other DNA sequences in this sample translate to the same CDR3. The chain employs TRBV15 and TRBJ1-4, with 11 bases fitting TRBD1. The trim removed 4 bases at V and 7 bases at J, leaving 2 bases unmatched. Germline V gene data show CDR1 as LNHNV and CDR2 as YYDKDF (reference sequence). The CDR3 has 14 residues. The CDR3 nucleotides read TGTGCCACCAGCAAGGGACAGGGGGGTGAAAAACTGTTTTTT. Protein: CATSKGQGGEKLFF.

The J gene is TRBJ2-7, the V gene TRBV27; 8 bases agree with TRBD1. Germline loops: CDR1 MNHEY, CDR2 SMNVEV (reference sequence). With V trimmed by 4 bases and J by 2 bases, 7 bases remained unmatched. This CDR3 has 15 amino acids. The CDR3 spells CASSWRTGSTYEQYF. As DNA, the CDR3 is TGTGCCAGCAGTTGGAGGACAGGGTCCACCTACGAGCAGTACTTC.

This clone was detected a few times. The chain is built from TRBV27 and TRBJ2-1; D gene unclear. The CDR3 covers 13 residues. V was cut by 5 bases and J by 4 bases, with 9 bases left in between. Germline V lookup: CDR1 MNHEY, CDR2 SMNVEV (reference sequence). Written as DNA, the CDR3 is TGTGCCAGCAGTAAGGCCGGGTACAATGAGCAGTTCTTC. The encoded protein is CASSKAGYNEQFF.

J is TRBJ2-7 and V is TRBV29-1; D is ambiguous. The CDR3 has 13 amino acids. Germline V gives CDR1 SQVTM, CDR2 ANQGSEA. Between the trimmed V and J ends, which lost 6 bases and 2 bases, there was a span of 14 bases. CDR3 sequence reads: CSVRLKLTYEQYF. For the CDR3, the DNA is TGCAGCGTGAGACTGAAACTTACCTACGAGCAGTACTTC.

Only a few counts were recorded for this clone. For the CDR3, the DNA is TGTGCCAGCAGCGCCGGGTACAATGAGCAGTTCTTC. As protein: CASSAGYNEQFF. The gene calls are TRBV5-6 and TRBJ2-1; no firm D call. CDR3 length: 12 amino acids. From germline, CDR1 is SGHDT and CDR2 YYEEEE. Trimming took 4 bases from V and 4 from J, leaving 6 bases between them. Based on the CDR3 plus reference TRBV5-6 and TRBJ2-1, the full variable domain is DAGVTQSPTHLIKTRGQQVTLRCSPKSGHDTVSWYQQALGQGPQFIFQYYEEEERQRGNFPDRFSGHQFPNYSSELNVNALLLGDSALYLCASSAGYNEQFFGPGTRLTVL.

This chain joins TRBV10-3 and TRBJ1-2; maybe TRBD1 (5 bases). Germline CDR1 ENHRY, CDR2 SYGVKD. Trimming took off 0 bases at V and 0 bases at J, with 14 bases between the two ends. The CDR3 has 17 amino acids. As DNA, the CDR3 is TGTGCCATCAGTGAGTCTGTCCAGGGCCAAGCTAACTATGGCTACACCTTC. Translating it yields CAISESVQGQANYGYTF.

This clone was counted between two and nine times. The chain carries TRBV4-2 and TRBJ2-5; the D is unclear. The CDR3 has 15 residues. The V gene's germline CDR1 is LGHNA and CDR2 YNFKEQ. Trimming pared 0 bases from V and 5 bases from J, leaving 13 bases between. CDR3 amino acids: CASSQELLVTETQYF. CDR3 nucleotides: TGTGCCAGCAGCCAAGAATTATTAGTTACCGAGACCCAGTACTTC.

This chain links TRBV9 with TRBJ2-7; 8 bases fit TRBD2. The CDR3 runs 15 residues. The V segment lost 0 bases and the J segment 2 bases; nucleotides outside the gene matches: 4. CDR1 SGDLS and CDR2 YYNGEE come from the germline V gene. The CDR3 nucleotides are TGTGCCAGCAGCGTAGAAGCGGGAGTAACCTACGAGCAGTACTTC. Translation: CASSVEAGVTYEQYF.